A single T cell receptor beta chain is shown here with its context. This clone's antigen is unknown. Base quality data are lacking; no much larger clone is found one base away. The immunoSEQ platform was used to carry out deep TCRbeta sequencing. On the authors' methods: For further analysis, only productive rearrangements were exported from the immunoSEQ Analyzer. T cell phenotypes were assigned to bulk TCRbeta clonotypes by matching the clonotypes to single-cell RNA+TCR-seq clones with the same TCRbeta sequence. Using bulk TCR sequencing data, clone enrichment in tumor was calculated by dividing a clone's tumor frequency by the same clone's PBMC frequency. GLIPH was used to group TCRs into specificity groups, clusters of distinct TCRs likely recognizing common antigens via shared CDR3 motifs. TCRdb mirrors the immuneACCESS table, restricted to in-frame sequences. Some clones are absent from its copies; in checked studies, under half trace to an unresolved V gene, and the reason for the others is unknown. V and J calls and clone size are copied from that table; D and trimming were computed from the DNA. The sample yields 40,000 to 55,000 clones; 79% were counted once. The ten largest make up 16% of the sample.

The data derive from a study of T cells in tumors after PD-1 blockade (dated by TCRdb to the late 2010s). As for the study more broadly: Exclusion criteria were prior checkpoint blockade, use of systemic immunosuppressants, or recent radiotherapy or other anti-cancer therapy within 4 weeks. Patients received pembrolizumab 200 mg every 3 weeks or cemiplimab 350 mg every 2 weeks. Some patients also continued taking vismodegib 150 mg daily during anti-PD-1 treatment. Peripheral blood samples averaged approximately 110,000 TCR templates (range roughly 22,000-260,000) and 35,000 to 40,000 unique clonotypes. Paired single-cell RNA and TCR sequencing was performed on site-matched tumors from BCC or SCC patients before and after anti-PD-1 therapy. To compare clonotypes in blood versus tumor, bulk TCR sequencing was run on fewer than 12 peripheral blood samples drawn from four to six patients. RECIST version 1.1 was the standard used to evaluate clinical response.

The CDR3 measures 11 amino acids from cysteine to phenylalanine. Solely the CDR3 DNA is kept, with 33 bases framed from the first base. The germline ends are 6 bases apart after V is trimmed by 3 bases and J by 4 bases. Looking up the germline V gene (reference sequence) yields CDR1 DFQATT and CDR2 SNEGSKA. In light of the paper, this sample's time point label describes: before anti-PD-1 therapy. For bulk TCRbeta sequencing, genomic DNA was extracted from tumor biopsies or peripheral blood, and input amounts ranged from about 616 ng to 6,500 ng. Every patient had histologically proven advanced or metastatic basal or squamous cell carcinoma and was a poor candidate for surgical resection. The basal cell carcinoma cohort was made up of around eleven patients, and bulk tumor TCR sequencing was performed for 8 or 9 of these patients. What the work shows at the level of the full study, not this receptor alone: The source of novel T cell clones was not identified and could include lymphoid organs or rare unexpanded clones within the tumor or its periphery. About 40% of TCR clonotypes from the tumor were detected in blood, and certain novel exhausted tumor clones were present in blood collected before treatment, which suggests recruitment from the periphery.

The chain uses TRBV20-1 and TRBJ1-2, with no D gene named confidently. This clonotype was sampled from a human donor with basal cell carcinoma. The specimen comprised PBMCs, sampled before anti-PD-1 treatment. The encoded CDR3 is CSARGGYGYTF. The DNA sequence is as follows: TGCAGTGCTAGGGGTGGCTATGGCTACACCTTC.